This T cell receptor beta chain appears in the sequencing data of a study of vaccination effects on CD4 cells after COVID-19. With regard to this clone: Its antigen remains unidentified.

The CDR3 covers 12 residues. Germline V lookup: CDR1 GTSNPN, CDR2 SVGIG (reference sequence). Trimming removed 5 bases at V and 0 bases at J, with 5 bases between. Antigen-specific CD4+ T cells were expanded (with viral peptide pools) by the ViraFEST assay ahead of sequencing. CD4+ T cells were isolated after roughly nine days of culture. The vaccine recipients had no prior SARS-CoV-2 infection, with negative nucleocapsid antibodies. This table comes from immunoSEQ multiplex PCR, and its TCRdb copy is limited to in-frame clones, with some not included. Among roughly 41,000 clones listed, over 65% were seen once.

The V and J genes are TRBV30 and TRBJ1-5, with D unclear. Sequenced here: CD4+ T cells from PBMCs cultured with HCoV-OC43 spike peptides, sampled before COVID-19 vaccination. Subset in this sample: HCoV-OC43 spike overlapping peptide pool stimulation. The clonotype comes from a human donor who received a COVID-19 vaccine. As DNA, the CDR3 is TGTGCCTGGGGACGTAGCAATCAGCCCCAGCATTTT. Amino acids: CAWGRSNQPQHF.